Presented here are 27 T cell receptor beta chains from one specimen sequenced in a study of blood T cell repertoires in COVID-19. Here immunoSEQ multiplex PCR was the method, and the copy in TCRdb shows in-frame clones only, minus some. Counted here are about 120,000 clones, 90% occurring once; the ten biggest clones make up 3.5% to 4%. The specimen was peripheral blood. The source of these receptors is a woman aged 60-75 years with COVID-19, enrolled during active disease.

This chain's CDR3 is CASSPTGATNGYTF. In DNA, the CDR3 is TGTGCCAGCTCTCCGACAGGGGCTACTAACGGCTACACCTTC. The chain joins TRBV18 to TRBJ1-2, with 8 positions matching TRBD1. CDR1 is KGHSH and CDR2 is LQKENI in the germline V gene. With V trimmed by 6 bases and J by 8 bases, 11 bases remained unmatched. This CDR3 region has 14 residues. Full variable domain (rest looked up from reference TRBV18 and TRBJ1-2): NAGVMQNPRHLVRRRGQEARLRCSPMKGHSHVYWYRQLPEEGLKFMVYLQKENIIDESGMPKERFSAEFPKEGPSILRIQQVVRGDSAAYFCASSPTGATNGYTFGSGTRLTVV.

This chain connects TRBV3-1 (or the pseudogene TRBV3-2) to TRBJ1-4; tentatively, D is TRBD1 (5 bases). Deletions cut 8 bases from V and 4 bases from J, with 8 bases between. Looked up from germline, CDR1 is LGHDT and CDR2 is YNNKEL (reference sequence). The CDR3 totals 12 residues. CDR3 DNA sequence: TGTGCCAGCGGGGGAGGTAATGAAAAACTGTTTTTT. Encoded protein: CASGGGNEKLFF.

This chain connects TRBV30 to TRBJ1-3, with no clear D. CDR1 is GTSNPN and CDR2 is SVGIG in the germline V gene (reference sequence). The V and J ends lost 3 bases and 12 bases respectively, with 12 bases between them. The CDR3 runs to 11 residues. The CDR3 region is CAWSPGGHIYF. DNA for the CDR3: TGTGCCTGGAGCCCGGGAGGTCACATATATTTT.

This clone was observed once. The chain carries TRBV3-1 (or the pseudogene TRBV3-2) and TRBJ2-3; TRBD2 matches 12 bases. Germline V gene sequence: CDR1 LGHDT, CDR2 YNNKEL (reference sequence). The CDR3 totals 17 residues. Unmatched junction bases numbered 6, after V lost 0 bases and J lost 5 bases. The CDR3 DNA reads TGTGCCAGCAGCCAAGATCATACTAGCGGGGGGAGAGATACGCAGTATTTT. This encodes CASSQDHTSGGRDTQYF.

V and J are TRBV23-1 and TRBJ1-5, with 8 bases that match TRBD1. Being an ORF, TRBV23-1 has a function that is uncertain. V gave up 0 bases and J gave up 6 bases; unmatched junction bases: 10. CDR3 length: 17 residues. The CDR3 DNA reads TGCGCCAGCAGTCAATCGAGGACAGGGTATTTTATTCAGCCCCAGCATTTT. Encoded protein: CASSQSRTGYFIQPQHF.

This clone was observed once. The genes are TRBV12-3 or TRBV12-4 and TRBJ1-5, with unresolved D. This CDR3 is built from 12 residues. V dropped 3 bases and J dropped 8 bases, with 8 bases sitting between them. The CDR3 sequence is CASSFKGEPQHF. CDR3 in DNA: TGTGCCAGCAGTTTTAAAGGAGAGCCCCAGCATTTT.

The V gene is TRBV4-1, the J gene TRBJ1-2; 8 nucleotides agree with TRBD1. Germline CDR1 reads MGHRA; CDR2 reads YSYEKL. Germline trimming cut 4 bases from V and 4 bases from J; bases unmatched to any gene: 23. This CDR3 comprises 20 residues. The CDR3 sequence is CASSPLDRGRASSLSYGYTF. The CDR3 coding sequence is TGCGCCAGCAGCCCCCTCGACAGGGGAAGAGCCTCATCCCTATCCTATGGCTACACCTTC.

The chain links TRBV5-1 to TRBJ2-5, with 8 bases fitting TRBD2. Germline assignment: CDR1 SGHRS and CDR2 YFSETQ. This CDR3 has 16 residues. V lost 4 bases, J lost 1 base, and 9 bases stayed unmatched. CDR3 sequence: CASSEISGVSQETQYF. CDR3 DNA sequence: TGCGCCAGCAGCGAAATTAGCGGGGTATCCCAAGAGACCCAGTACTTC.

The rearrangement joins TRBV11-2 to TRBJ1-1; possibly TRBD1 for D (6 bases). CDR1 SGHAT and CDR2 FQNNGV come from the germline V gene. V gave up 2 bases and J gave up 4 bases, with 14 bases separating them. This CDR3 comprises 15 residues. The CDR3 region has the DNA TGTGCCAGCAGCTTATTTCAGGGGCCGGGCACTGAAGCTTTCTTT. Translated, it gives CASSLFQGPGTEAFF. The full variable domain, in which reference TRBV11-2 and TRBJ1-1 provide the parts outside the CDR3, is EAGVAQSPRYKIIEKRQSVAFWCNPISGHATLYWYQQILGQGPKLLIQFQNNGVVDDSQLPKDRFSAERLKGVDSTLKIQPAKLEDSAVYLCASSLFQGPGTEAFFGQGTRLTVV.

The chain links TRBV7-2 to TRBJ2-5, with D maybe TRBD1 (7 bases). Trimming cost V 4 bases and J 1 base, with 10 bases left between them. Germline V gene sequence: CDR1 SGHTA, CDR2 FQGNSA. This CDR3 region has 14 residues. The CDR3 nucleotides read TGTGCCAGCAGCTGGCGGGACAGCCAAGAGACCCAGTACTTC. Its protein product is CASSWRDSQETQYF.

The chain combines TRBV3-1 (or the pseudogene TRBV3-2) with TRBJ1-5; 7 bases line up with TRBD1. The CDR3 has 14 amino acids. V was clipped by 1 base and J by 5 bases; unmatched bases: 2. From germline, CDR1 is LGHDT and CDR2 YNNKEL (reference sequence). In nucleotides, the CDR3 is TGTGCCAGCAGCCAAGGACAGGGAGATCAGCCCCAGCATTTT. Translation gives CASSQGQGDQPQHF.

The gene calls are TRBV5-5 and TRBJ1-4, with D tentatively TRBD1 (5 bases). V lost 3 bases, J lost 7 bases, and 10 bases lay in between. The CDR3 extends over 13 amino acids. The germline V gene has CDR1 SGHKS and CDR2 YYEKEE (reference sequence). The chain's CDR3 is CASSWDLGEKLFF. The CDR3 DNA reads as TGTGCCAGCAGCTGGGACTTGGGTGAAAAACTGTTTTTT.

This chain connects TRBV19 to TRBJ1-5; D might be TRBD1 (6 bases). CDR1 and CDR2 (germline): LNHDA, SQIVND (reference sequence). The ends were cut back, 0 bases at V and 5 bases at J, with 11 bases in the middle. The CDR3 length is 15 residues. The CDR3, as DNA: TGTGCCAGTAGTATAGACACGGACAGCTATCAGCCCCAGCATTTT. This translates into CASSIDTDSYQPQHF.

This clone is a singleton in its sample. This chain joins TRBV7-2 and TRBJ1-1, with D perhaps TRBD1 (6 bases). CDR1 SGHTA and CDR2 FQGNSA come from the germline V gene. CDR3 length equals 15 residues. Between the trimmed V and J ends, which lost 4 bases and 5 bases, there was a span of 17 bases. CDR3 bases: TGTGCCAGCAGCTCCGCGGGGGGGGCTTGGACTGAAGCTTTCTTT. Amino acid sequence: CASSSAGGAWTEAFF. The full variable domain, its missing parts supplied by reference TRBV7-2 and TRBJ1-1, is GAGVSQSPSNKVTEKGKDVELRCDPISGHTALYWYRQSLGQGLEFLIYFQGNSAPDKSGLPSDRFSAERTGGSVSTLTIQRTQQEDSAVYLCASSSAGGAWTEAFFGQGTRLTVV.

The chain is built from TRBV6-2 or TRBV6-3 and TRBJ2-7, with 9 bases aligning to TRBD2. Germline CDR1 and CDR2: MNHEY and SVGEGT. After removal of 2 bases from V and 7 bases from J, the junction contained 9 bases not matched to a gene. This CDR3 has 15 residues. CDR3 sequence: CASSYLPSGVGEQYF. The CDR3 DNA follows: TGTGCCAGCAGTTACCTTCCTAGCGGGGTAGGGGAGCAGTACTTC.

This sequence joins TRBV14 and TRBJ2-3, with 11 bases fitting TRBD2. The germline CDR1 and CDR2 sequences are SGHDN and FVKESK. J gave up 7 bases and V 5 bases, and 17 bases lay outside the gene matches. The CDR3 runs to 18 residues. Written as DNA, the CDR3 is TGTGCCAGCAGCGAACAAGGGATGACTAGCGGGGCGGTATATACGCAGTATTTT. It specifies CASSEQGMTSGAVYTQYF.

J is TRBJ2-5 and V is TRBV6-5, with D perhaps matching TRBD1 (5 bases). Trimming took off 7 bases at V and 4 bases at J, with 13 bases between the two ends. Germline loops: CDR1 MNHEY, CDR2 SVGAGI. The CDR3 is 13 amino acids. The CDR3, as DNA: TGTGCCAGCATGCAGAGGACACCAGAGACCCAGTACTTC. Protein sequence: CASMQRTPETQYF.

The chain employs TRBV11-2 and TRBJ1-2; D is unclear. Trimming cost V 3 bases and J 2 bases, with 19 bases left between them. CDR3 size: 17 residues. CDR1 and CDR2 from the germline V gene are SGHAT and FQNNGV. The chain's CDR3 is CASSLSGNPAFNYGYTF. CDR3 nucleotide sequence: TGTGCCAGCAGCTTGTCGGGGAATCCAGCATTCAACTATGGCTACACCTTC.

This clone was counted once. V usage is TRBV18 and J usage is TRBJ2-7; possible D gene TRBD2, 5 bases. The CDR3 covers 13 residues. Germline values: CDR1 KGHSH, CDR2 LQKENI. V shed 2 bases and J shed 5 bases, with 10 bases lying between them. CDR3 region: CASSPSGVHEQYF. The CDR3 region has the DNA TGTGCCAGCTCACCATCCGGGGTCCACGAGCAGTACTTC.

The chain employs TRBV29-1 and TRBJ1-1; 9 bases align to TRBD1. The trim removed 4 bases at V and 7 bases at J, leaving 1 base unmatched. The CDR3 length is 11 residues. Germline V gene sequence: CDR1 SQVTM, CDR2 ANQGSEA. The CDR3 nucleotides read TGCAGCGTTGGGGACAGGGTTGAAGCTTTCTTT. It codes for CSVGDRVEAFF.

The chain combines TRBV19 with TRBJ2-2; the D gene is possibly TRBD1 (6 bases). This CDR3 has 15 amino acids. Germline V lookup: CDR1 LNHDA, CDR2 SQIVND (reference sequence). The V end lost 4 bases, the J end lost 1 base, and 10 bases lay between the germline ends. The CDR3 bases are TGTGCCAGTAGTACCTACAGGGTGAACACCGGGGAGCTGTTTTTT. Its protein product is CASSTYRVNTGELFF.

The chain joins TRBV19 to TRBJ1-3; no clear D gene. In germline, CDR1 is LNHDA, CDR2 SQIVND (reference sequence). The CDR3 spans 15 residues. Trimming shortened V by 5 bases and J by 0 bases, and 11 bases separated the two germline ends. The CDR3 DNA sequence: TGTGCCAGTAGTGCGGATACCTTCTCTGGAAACACCATATATTTT. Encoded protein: CASSADTFSGNTIYF.

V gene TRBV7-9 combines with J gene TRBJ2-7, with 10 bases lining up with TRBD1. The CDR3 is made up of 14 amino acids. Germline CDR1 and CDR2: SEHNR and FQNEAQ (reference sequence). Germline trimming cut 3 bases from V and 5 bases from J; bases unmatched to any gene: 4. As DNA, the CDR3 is TGTGCCAGCAGCTTGGGACAGGGGCAGAACGAGCAGTACTTC. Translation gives CASSLGQGQNEQYF.

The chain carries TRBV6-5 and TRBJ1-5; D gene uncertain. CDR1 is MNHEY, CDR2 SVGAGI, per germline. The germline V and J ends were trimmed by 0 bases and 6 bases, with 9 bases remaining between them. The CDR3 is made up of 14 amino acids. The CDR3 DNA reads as TGTGCCAGCAGTTACTCGGGAGGTAGTCAGCCCCAGCATTTT. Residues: CASSYSGGSQPQHF.

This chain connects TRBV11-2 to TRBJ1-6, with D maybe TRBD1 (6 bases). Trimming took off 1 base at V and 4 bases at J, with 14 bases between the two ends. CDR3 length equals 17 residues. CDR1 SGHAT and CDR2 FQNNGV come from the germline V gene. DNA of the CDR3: TGTGCCAGCAGCTTAGGGACCGGGACAATTTATAATTCACCCCTCCACTTT. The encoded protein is CASSLGTGTIYNSPLHF.

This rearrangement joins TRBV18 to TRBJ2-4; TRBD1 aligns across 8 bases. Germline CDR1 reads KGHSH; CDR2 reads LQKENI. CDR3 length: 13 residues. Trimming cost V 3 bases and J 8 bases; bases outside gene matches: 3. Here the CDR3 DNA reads TGTGCCAGCTCACCGCAGGGGGCTGACATTCAGTACTTC. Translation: CASSPQGADIQYF.

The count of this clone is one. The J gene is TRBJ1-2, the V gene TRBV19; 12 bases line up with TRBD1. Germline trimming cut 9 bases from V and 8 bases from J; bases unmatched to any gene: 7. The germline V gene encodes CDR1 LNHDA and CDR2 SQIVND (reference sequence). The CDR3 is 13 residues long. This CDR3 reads CASRGQGARGYTF. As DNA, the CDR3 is TGTGCCAGCAGGGGACAGGGGGCCCGGGGCTACACCTTC.